Following are 7 T cell receptor beta chains from one sample sequenced in a study of blood T cells in healthy people across ages (dated by TCRdb to between 2014 and 2016). Library prep was done by 5' RACE. The data were produced on an Illumina HiSeq 2500. A second PCR of about 6 to 12 cycles was performed with a sample-barcoded 5' primer and a J-beta primer mix. The public sequencing data were trimmed at Q25 with fastp and processed into clonotypes with MiXCR by TCRdb, which kept only in-frame beta chains. Entries are consolidated by CDR3 protein sequence, retaining the most common genes and DNA. This sample has 1.4 million to 1.5 million distinct CDR3 sequences in its table, and approximately 42% of those were observed once. The ten most abundant clones make up 7.9% of the sample. The sequenced sample was blood. These receptors were obtained from a woman under 30 in good health.

The chain couples TRBV5-1 to TRBJ2-2; tentative D call: TRBD1 (6 bases). Trimming cost V 4 bases and J 4 bases, with 14 bases left between them. Germline V gene lookup returns CDR1 SGHRS and CDR2 YFSETQ. The CDR3 is 15 amino acids. The CDR3 protein is CASSPWTDRTGELFF. The CDR3 DNA reads as TGCGCCAGCAGCCCCTGGACAGACCGCACCGGGGAGCTGTTTTTT.

This sequence joins TRBV6-5 and TRBJ2-7; 10 bases fit TRBD2. Germline-derived CDR1 and CDR2 are MNHEY and SVGAGI. The CDR3 covers 16 residues. The V gene end was trimmed by 2 bases and the J gene end by 3 bases; junction bases not matched to a gene: 7. CDR3 sequence (DNA): TGTGCCAGCAGTTACCCCCAGGTAGCGGGAGGCTACGAGCAGTACTTC. This sequence encodes CASSYPQVAGGYEQYF.

This clonotype has a single count. The J gene is TRBJ1-2, the V gene TRBV5-1, with D possibly matching TRBD1 (6 bases). V lost 4 bases and J 4 bases, leaving 17 bases between the germline ends. Per the germline V gene, CDR1 is SGHRS and CDR2 is YFSETQ. The CDR3 loop spans 15 amino acids. CDR3 amino acids: CASSPAQGLVYGYTF. DNA of the CDR3: TGCGCCAGCAGCCCGGCCCAGGGGCTTGTCTATGGCTACACCTTC.

V gene TRBV6-1 combines with J gene TRBJ2-7; 10 bases fit TRBD1. V lost 8 bases, J lost 4 bases, and 5 bases stayed unmatched. The CDR3 sequence is 13 residues long. Germline V CDR1 and CDR2: MNHNS, SASEGT. The CDR3 DNA is TGTGCCAGCCTTGGGACAGGGGCATACGAGCAGTACTTC. It specifies CASLGTGAYEQYF.

The chain has TRBV15 and TRBJ2-3; TRBD1 or TRBD2 may be the D gene (7 bases each). The CDR3 runs to 16 residues. V was trimmed by 1 base and J by 4 bases, leaving 15 bases between them. Per the germline V gene, CDR1 is LNHNV and CDR2 is YYDKDF (reference sequence). CDR3 DNA: TGTGCCACCAGCAGAGGACAGGGACTAAGCGCAGATACGCAGTATTTT. Its protein product is CATSRGQGLSADTQYF.

The rearrangement links TRBV24-1 to TRBJ2-3; 12 nucleotides align to TRBD2. V was pared by 4 bases and J by 4 bases, with 11 bases of the junction left unmatched. This CDR3 is 18 amino acids long. Germline loops: CDR1 KGHDR, CDR2 SFDVKD. Written as DNA, the CDR3 is TGTGCCACCAGTGACCCACGACTAGCGGGAGTCGAGGCAGATACGCAGTATTTT. Its translation is CATSDPRLAGVEADTQYF.

The J gene is TRBJ2-7, the V gene TRBV2; 9 bases fit TRBD2. Germline V gene lookup returns CDR1 SNHLY and CDR2 FYNNEI. Losses at the gene ends were 6 bases for V and 3 bases for J; bases not matched to a gene: 6. CDR3 size: 14 residues. The CDR3 DNA follows: TGTGCCAGCAGGGAGACTAGCGGAGACTACGAGCAGTACTTC. Encoded protein: CASRETSGDYEQYF.